Presented here are 2 T cell receptor beta chains from one specimen sequenced in a study of blood T cell repertoires in COVID-19. Sequenced by immunoSEQ multiplex PCR; TCRdb stores in-frame clones only, minus some. The sample yields 50,000 to 65,000 clones, roughly 92% seen once. Sequencing used peripheral blood. The receptors shown here come from a human donor in a cohort sampled during active COVID-19.

V gene TRBV27 combines with J gene TRBJ1-2; no firm D call. The CDR3 is 13 residues long. V lost 3 bases to trimming and J lost 2 bases, with 7 bases between them. Germline CDR1 is MNHEY and CDR2 is SMNVEV (reference sequence). In DNA, the CDR3 is TGTGCCAGCAGTTTTTGGGAGAACTATGGCTACACCTTC. Amino acids: CASSFWENYGYTF.

V and J are TRBV6-5 and TRBJ1-2, with TRBD1 matching 9 bases. This CDR3 is 14 amino acids long. CDR1 and CDR2 from the germline V gene are MNHEY and SVGAGI. With 7 bases clipped from V and 10 bases from J, the junction kept 13 bases outside the gene matches. The CDR3, as DNA: TGTGCCAGCACTATCACCGGGACAGGGTACGCCTACACCTTC. This encodes CASTITGTGYAYTF.